This T cell receptor beta chain was observed in a study of post-analysis software for immune sequencing data. Study-wide results and limits: Relative to controls, patients had about five TRBV segments at higher frequency, with TRBV5-6, TRBV5-1 and TRBV20-1 among these.

Trimming removed 0 bases at V and 3 bases at J, with 7 bases between. Germline loops: CDR1 MGHRA, CDR2 YSYEKL. The CDR3 contains 14 residues. Prepared libraries of TCR beta cDNA carried unique molecular identifiers. TCRdb re-called the PCR reads through MiXCR, storing one row per CDR3 protein. The data hold about 770,000 distinct CDR3 sequences, with more than 45% observed a single time. This clonotype is a singleton in its sample. Its antigen remains unknown. The clonotype comes from a girl aged 5 to 17 with multiple sclerosis. This chain uses TRBV4-1 with TRBJ2-3, with D unclear. Input material: blood. Written as DNA, the CDR3 is TGCGCCAGCAGCCAAGAACCACGGACAGATACGCAGTATTTT. It codes for CASSQEPRTDTQYF.